The 29 T cell receptor beta chains below come from one sample, sequenced in a study of neurological immune-mediated disorders. TCRdb re-derived calls from the 5' RACE reads in MiXCR, one entry per CDR3 protein. This table has 72,000 or so distinct CDR3 sequences, 15% to 20% appearing once. The specimen sequenced was PBMCs. The source of these receptors is a woman aged 35 to 49 in good health.

This clonotype is medium-sized in the sample. The chain links TRBV7-8 to TRBJ2-7; D is ambiguous. The CDR3 covers 11 residues. Germline V gene data show CDR1 as SGHVS and CDR2 as FQNEAQ. The V end lost 6 bases, the J end lost 5 bases, and 8 bases lay between the germline ends. The CDR3 loop is CASRGWDEQYF. The CDR3 DNA reads as TGTGCCAGCAGGGGGTGGGACGAGCAGTACTTC.

This clonotype was observed many times. The chain is built from TRBV20-1 and TRBJ2-3; 8 nucleotides align to TRBD2. V lost 6 bases and J lost 3; bases outside the gene matches: 8. The CDR3 is 14 residues long. The germline V gene encodes CDR1 DFQATT and CDR2 SNEGSKA (reference sequence). The CDR3 DNA reads as TGCAGTGCCTCAAGCGGGGGCTGGACAGATACGCAGTATTTT. Protein product: CSASSGGWTDTQYF.

This clonotype was seen ten or more times. The chain uses TRBV5-1 and TRBJ1-5, with a weak D call TRBD1 (5 bases). The CDR3 sequence is 14 residues long. V was trimmed by 0 bases and J by 4 bases, leaving 8 bases between them. Germline V CDR1 and CDR2: SGHRS, YFSETQ. The CDR3 region is CASSLGAGNQPQHF. The CDR3 coding sequence is TGCGCCAGCAGCTTGGGGGCAGGGAATCAGCCCCAGCATTTT.

This clonotype occurred many times. The J gene is TRBJ2-3, the V gene TRBV2; 9 nucleotides match TRBD2. The CDR3 spans 16 residues. The germline V gene encodes CDR1 SNHLY and CDR2 FYNNEI. After removal of 5 bases from V and 3 bases from J, the junction contained 9 bases not matched to a gene. The CDR3 is CASSRAAGGGTDTQYF. CDR3 bases: TGTGCCAGCAGTCGAGCAGCGGGGGGAGGTACAGATACGCAGTATTTT.

This sequence joins TRBV27 and TRBJ2-7; possible D gene TRBD2, 5 bases. V dropped 2 bases and J dropped 0 bases, with 11 bases sitting between them. Germline V lookup: CDR1 MNHEY, CDR2 SMNVEV (reference sequence). The CDR3 runs to 15 residues. The CDR3 loop reads CASSLSRGSSYEQYF. CDR3 sequence (DNA): TGTGCCAGCAGTTTAAGCCGGGGAAGCTCCTACGAGCAGTACTTC.

This clonotype came up many times. The chain employs TRBV20-1 and TRBJ1-6; D gene unclear. This CDR3 region has 15 residues. Trimming left V 2 bases short and J 8 bases short, with 16 bases between. CDR1 and CDR2 (germline): DFQATT, SNEGSKA (reference sequence). The CDR3 loop reads CSARSSTGFDSPLHF. Here the CDR3 DNA reads TGCAGTGCTAGATCTTCCACGGGGTTTGATTCACCCCTCCACTTT.

Many counts were recorded for this clonotype. The chain has TRBV3-1 and TRBJ2-5, with a weak D call TRBD2 (5 bases). The CDR3 is 13 residues long. Trimming removed 3 bases at V and 7 bases at J, with 12 bases between. Per the germline V gene, CDR1 is LGHDT and CDR2 is YNNKEL (reference sequence). As DNA, the CDR3 is TGTGCCAGCAGCCAGGCGATTGAGGGGACCCAGTACTTC. Its protein product is CASSQAIEGTQYF.

Ten or more counts support this clonotype. The chain has TRBV6-1 and TRBJ2-7; D possibly uses TRBD1 or TRBD2 (5 bases each). V shed 5 bases and J shed 0 bases, with 11 bases lying between them. The length of the CDR3 is 14 residues. The germline CDR1 and CDR2 sequences are MNHNS and SASEGT. The CDR3 region is CASSRDGNSYEQYF. The DNA for the CDR3 is TGTGCCAGCAGTCGGGACGGGAACTCCTACGAGCAGTACTTC.

The chain combines TRBV12-3 or TRBV12-4 with TRBJ2-3, with 10 positions matching TRBD2. The CDR3 runs 17 residues. V trimming: 5 bases; J trimming: 4 bases; junction bases outside the gene matches: 12. Here the CDR3 DNA reads TGTGCCAGCAGTCCCGAGGGGGAGCGGGGGGGCCCAGATACGCAGTATTTT. It yields the protein CASSPEGERGGPDTQYF.

This clonotype was seen repeatedly, ten times or more. This chain links TRBV28 with TRBJ2-5; TRBD1 or TRBD2 may be the D gene (6 bases each). The CDR3 is 15 amino acids. Trimming stripped 5 bases from V and 4 bases from J, with 17 bases between. In germline, CDR1 is MDHEN, CDR2 SYDVKM. The CDR3 DNA sequence: TGTGCCAGCAGTCCCGGGGGTGGACAGCTAGAGACCCAGTACTTC. Its protein product is CASSPGGGQLETQYF.

The table lists this clonotype with many counts. This chain joins TRBV4-2 and TRBJ2-1, with D hard to call. Germline lookup yields CDR1 LGHNA and CDR2 YNFKEQ. Trimming cost V 3 bases and J 7 bases, with 7 bases left between them. CDR3 length: 12 amino acids. DNA for the CDR3: TGTGCCAGCAGCCAGGATCGGAATGAGCAGTTCTTC. Its translation: CASSQDRNEQFF.

The chain recombines TRBV9 with TRBJ2-1; the match to TRBD1 covers 10 bases. The ends lost 2 bases at V and 8 bases at J; junction bases unmatched: 1. This CDR3 has 13 residues. Looked up from germline, CDR1 is SGDLS and CDR2 is YYNGEE. The CDR3 reads CASSVGTGDEQFF. The CDR3 region has the DNA TGTGCCAGCAGCGTTGGGACAGGGGATGAGCAGTTCTTC. Filled out from reference TRBV9 and TRBJ2-1, the complete variable domain reads DSGVTQTPKHLITATGQRVTLRCSPRSGDLSVYWYQQSLDQGLQFLIQYYNGEERAKGNILERFSAQQFPDLHSELNLSSLELGDSALYFCASSVGTGDEQFFGPGTRLTVL.

This clonotype was picked up many times. The V call is TRBV4-2, the J call TRBJ2-4; TRBD2 matches at 8 bases. CDR3 size: 18 residues. Trimming at V came to 1 base and at J to 9 bases, leaving 17 bases not matched to a gene. Looked up from germline, CDR1 is LGHNA and CDR2 is YNFKEQ. CDR3 bases: TGTGCCAGCAGCCAAGGGCGCGGGGGGCCGGATAGAGATGTCATTCAGTACTTC. Its translation: CASSQGRGGPDRDVIQYF.

This clonotype has just a few counts. The chain employs TRBV3-1 and TRBJ2-3, with D possibly matching TRBD1 (7 bases). V was pared by 3 bases and J by 4 bases, with 14 bases between. Germline values: CDR1 LGHDT, CDR2 YNNKEL (reference sequence). CDR3 length: 15 residues. In DNA, the CDR3 is TGTGCCAGCAGCCAGCGGACAGGAGGGGCAGATACGCAGTATTTT. Its protein is CASSQRTGGADTQYF.

The chain employs TRBV7-2 and TRBJ1-2, with a tentative D call TRBD1 (5 bases). The CDR3 is 13 amino acids. Trimming took off 6 bases at V and 1 base at J, with 9 bases between the two ends. Germline loops: CDR1 SGHTA, CDR2 FQGNSA. The CDR3 spells CASSTDSNYGYTF. CDR3 nucleotide sequence: TGTGCCAGCAGTACCGACAGTAACTATGGCTACACCTTC.

This clonotype is medium-sized within its sample. V usage is TRBV5-1 and J usage is TRBJ2-5; 9 positions agree with TRBD2. The CDR3 has 16 residues. Germline CDR1 reads SGHRS; CDR2 reads YFSETQ. V shed 4 bases, J shed 2 bases, and the junction held 9 bases outside the gene matches. The CDR3 is CASSLLGTSRQETQYF. The CDR3 bases are TGCGCCAGCAGCCTCTTGGGGACTAGCAGGCAAGAGACCCAGTACTTC.

This clonotype was recorded at least ten times. The chain employs TRBV20-1 and TRBJ2-3, with 11 positions matching TRBD1. V was clipped by 8 bases and J by 4 bases; unmatched bases: 5. The CDR3 length is 13 residues. The germline gives CDR1 DFQATT, CDR2 SNEGSKA (reference sequence). In DNA, the CDR3 is TGCAGTCCCCCGGGACAGGGGGCAGATACGCAGTATTTT. Translated, it gives CSPPGQGADTQYF.

This clonotype has a count of ten or more. The V and J genes are TRBV6-5 and TRBJ1-1; 8 bases fit TRBD1. Germline trimming cut 5 bases from V and 5 bases from J; bases unmatched to any gene: 7. The CDR3 covers 14 residues. CDR1 MNHEY and CDR2 SVGAGI come from the germline V gene. The DNA for the CDR3 is TGTGCCAGCAGTGTGGACAGGGTTAGGACTGAAGCTTTCTTT. As protein: CASSVDRVRTEAFF.

This clonotype was counted at least ten times. The chain recombines TRBV20-1 with TRBJ1-4; 11 positions match TRBD1. The CDR3 consists of 15 residues. V dropped 5 bases and J dropped 8; count of bases not matched to a gene: 10. Germline V gene data show CDR1 as DFQATT and CDR2 as SNEGSKA (reference sequence). CDR3 bases: TGCAGTGCTGGACAGGGGGCGGGGGTTGGGGAAAAACTGTTTTTT. Its protein product is CSAGQGAGVGEKLFF.

This clonotype was recorded at least ten times. This chain joins TRBV20-1 and TRBJ1-2; the D gene is possibly TRBD1 (5 bases). The V end was cut by 6 bases, the J end by 2 bases, with 10 bases between. Germline V gene data show CDR1 as DFQATT and CDR2 as SNEGSKA (reference sequence). CDR3 length: 12 amino acids. CDR3: CSAGDQNYGYTF. The CDR3 DNA reads as TGCAGTGCCGGGGACCAGAACTATGGCTACACCTTC.

This clonotype has a count of ten or more. V gene TRBV5-1 combines with J gene TRBJ2-1, with a possible D match to TRBD2 (5 bases). CDR3 length equals 15 residues. Germline values: CDR1 SGHRS, CDR2 YFSETQ. The V end lost 1 base, the J end lost 6 bases, and 14 bases lay between the germline ends. The CDR3 DNA is TGCGCCAGCAGCTTGTCTAGTCTAACTAGCAATGAGCAGTTCTTC. It is translated as CASSLSSLTSNEQFF.

This clonotype appeared many times. This chain uses TRBV6-5 with TRBJ2-2, with unresolved D. This CDR3 is built from 12 residues. The germline V gene has CDR1 MNHEY and CDR2 SVGAGI. V lost 5 bases to trimming and J lost 6 bases, with 7 bases between them. The CDR3 sequence is CASSRLSGELFF. The CDR3 nucleotides are TGTGCCAGCAGTCGCCTCTCCGGGGAGCTGTTTTTT.

This clonotype has ten or more counts. The chain combines TRBV7-2 with TRBJ1-2; the D is unclear. This CDR3 comprises 13 residues. Trimming removed 3 bases at V and 1 base at J, with 6 bases between. The germline V gene encodes CDR1 SGHTA and CDR2 FQGNSA. CDR3 bases: TGTGCCAGCAGCTTCAAGGTTAACTATGGCTACACCTTC. Translating it yields CASSFKVNYGYTF.

This clonotype occurred many times. The chain carries TRBV12-3 or TRBV12-4 and TRBJ1-1, with D perhaps TRBD1 (5 bases). There are 15 residues in the CDR3. V lost 6 bases and J 4 bases, leaving 18 bases between the germline ends. CDR3 nucleotide sequence: TGTGCCAGCAGGCCCAATGGGGGGGAGGGCACTGAAGCTTTCTTT. Amino acid sequence: CASRPNGGEGTEAFF.

This clonotype occurred many times. The rearrangement joins TRBV6-2 or TRBV6-3 to TRBJ2-3; maybe TRBD2 (6 bases). The CDR3 is made up of 14 amino acids. V shed 8 bases and J shed 4 bases, with 16 bases lying between them. Germline V gives CDR1 MNHEY, CDR2 SVGEGT. CDR3 nucleotides: TGTGCCAGCCTCCCGGGCGGGGCCTCAGATACGCAGTATTTT. Translating it yields CASLPGGASDTQYF.

This clonotype ranks as medium-sized (0.01 to 0.1%). The J gene is TRBJ2-6, the V gene TRBV6-2 or TRBV6-3; the D gene could be TRBD1 or TRBD2 (6 bases each). The V gene lost 7 bases and the J gene lost 7 bases, with 20 bases spanning the gap. This CDR3 is 16 amino acids long. Germline-derived CDR1 and CDR2 are MNHEY and SVGEGT. CDR3 residues: CASNRITGTPANVLTF. The CDR3, as DNA: TGTGCCAGCAACAGAATCACAGGGACTCCAGCCAACGTCCTGACTTTC.

This clonotype was picked up many times. The DNA of the CDR3 is TGTGCCAGCAGCCGGCCGGGACTAGCGGGGGGGATCACCGGGGAGCTGTTTTTT. Its protein is CASSRPGLAGGITGELFF. The chain carries TRBV6-5 and TRBJ2-2; 16 nucleotides match TRBD2. Germline loops: CDR1 MNHEY, CDR2 SVGAGI. J was trimmed by 4 bases and V by 6 bases; bases with no gene match: 8. The CDR3 totals 18 residues.

This clonotype was counted ten times or more. CDR3 region: CASSTAGGAEETQYF. CDR3 nucleotides: TGCGCCAGCAGCACCGCCGGGGGGGCGGAAGAGACCCAGTACTTC. The chain joins TRBV5-1 to TRBJ2-5; 8 bases are a match to TRBD2. Trimming at V came to 4 bases and at J to 3 bases, leaving 8 bases not matched to a gene. The CDR3 spans 15 residues. In germline, CDR1 is SGHRS, CDR2 YFSETQ.

The sample holds many counts of this clonotype. The V and J genes are TRBV7-2 and TRBJ1-2; 8 nucleotides align to TRBD1. This CDR3 has 15 residues. Losses at the gene ends were 5 bases for V and 1 base for J; bases not matched to a gene: 6. Germline CDR1 SGHTA, CDR2 FQGNSA. For the CDR3, the DNA is TGTGCCAGCAGCCCTCGGACAGGGCTTAACTATGGCTACACCTTC. This translates into CASSPRTGLNYGYTF.